Presented here are 29 T cell receptor beta chains from one specimen sequenced in a study of blood T cells in healthy people across ages. The use of a sample-barcoded 5' primer and a J-beta primer mix characterized a second PCR of roughly 6 to 11 cycles. TCRdb independently ran MiXCR on the 5' RACE reads; one entry per CDR3 protein. In the table there are about 1 million distinct CDR3 sequences, 40% to 50% of which are singletons. Sequencing input: blood. The source of these receptors is a woman aged 55 to 70 in good health.

The chain couples TRBV5-1 to TRBJ1-1; D is unclear. CDR1 is SGHRS, CDR2 YFSETQ, per germline. The germline V and J ends were trimmed by 0 bases and 3 bases, with 15 bases remaining between them. CDR3 size: 16 residues. The CDR3 nucleotides are TGCGCCAGCAGCTTGGCCGGAATGACGGGCGACACTGAAGCTTTCTTT. Its translation: CASSLAGMTGDTEAFF.

This clonotype was observed a few times. The genes are TRBV9 and TRBJ2-7, with TRBD2 identical over 9 bases. The CDR3 is 14 residues long. Germline CDR1 SGDLS, CDR2 YYNGEE. V gave up 2 bases and J gave up 4 bases; unmatched junction bases: 4. The CDR3 DNA sequence: TGTGCCAGCAGCGTGGCTAGCGGGAATTACGAGCAGTACTTC. This codes for CASSVASGNYEQYF.

This chain connects TRBV7-9 to TRBJ2-5; perhaps TRBD1 as D (6 bases). The V gene's germline CDR1 is SEHNR and CDR2 FQNEAQ (reference sequence). Trimming pared 5 bases from V and 5 bases from J, leaving 12 bases between. The CDR3 runs 13 residues. CDR3 amino acids: CASSRGQLETQYF. For the CDR3, the DNA is TGTGCCAGCAGCCGCGGACAGCTTGAGACCCAGTACTTC.

This clonotype was counted a single time. At one end, the junction sequence differs from germline, possibly due to a read error. The chain couples TRBV12-3 or TRBV12-4 to TRBJ2-3, with a possible D match to TRBD1 (5 bases). The CDR3 is 15 amino acids. CDR3 in DNA: TGTGCCAGCAGTTCCTCGTACAGAGCCACAGGTACGCAGTATTTT. Its protein product is CASSSSYRATGTQYF.

V usage is TRBV11-2 and J usage is TRBJ2-5; 11 nucleotides agree with TRBD2. Germline CDR1 and CDR2: SGHAT and FQNNGV. With 5 bases clipped from V and 11 bases from J, the junction kept 19 bases outside the gene matches. This CDR3 spans 17 amino acids. The CDR3 spells CASSLRLAGNVHNEQYF. The DNA for the CDR3 is TGTGCCAGCAGCCTCCGACTAGCGGGAAACGTCCACAATGAGCAGTACTTC.

Only one count was recorded for this clonotype. The genes are TRBV10-2 and TRBJ2-7, with D possibly TRBD1 on 5 matching bases. The length of the CDR3 is 11 residues. CDR1 and CDR2 from the germline V gene are WSHSY and SAAADI. Trimming removed 10 bases at V and 6 bases at J, with 13 bases between. The DNA of the CDR3 is TGCGCCAACAGAGCAAGGGGCGAGCAGTACTTC. This encodes CANRARGEQYF.

The chain has TRBV15 and TRBJ2-1; a possible D gene is TRBD2 (5 bases). Germline V gene sequence: CDR1 LNHNV, CDR2 YYDKDF (reference sequence). CDR3 length: 15 residues. V lost 0 bases to trimming and J lost 5 bases, with 11 bases between them. The CDR3 bases are TGTGCCACCAGCAGAGATCCCGGTAGCGACAATGAGCAGTTCTTC. Residues: CATSRDPGSDNEQFF.

The CDR3 DNA follows: TGTGCCATCAGTGAGTCCGGGTCTGTGCAGTACTTC. It encodes CAISESGSVQYF. The genes are TRBV10-3 and TRBJ2-7; D not certain. The V gene lost 0 bases and the J gene lost 9 bases, with 9 bases spanning the gap. Germline CDR1 ENHRY, CDR2 SYGVKD. This CDR3 is 12 amino acids long.

The V and J genes are TRBV5-1 and TRBJ1-2; D perhaps matches TRBD1 (6 bases). This CDR3 spans 13 amino acids. V was shortened by 4 bases and J by 5 bases, with 12 bases between the two germline ends. Germline values: CDR1 SGHRS, CDR2 YFSETQ. CDR3 nucleotide sequence: TGCGCCAGCAGCCCCCGGACAGAATATGGCTACACCTTC. Its translation is CASSPRTEYGYTF.

The CDR3 reads CASSQGGGSNTEAFF. The CDR3 DNA reads TGTGCCAGCAGCCAAGGGGGAGGGTCAAACACTGAAGCTTTCTTT. The V call is TRBV3-1, the J call TRBJ1-1; D is ambiguous. V shed 1 base and J shed 2 bases, with 11 bases lying between them. Germline assignment: CDR1 LGHDT and CDR2 YNNKEL (reference sequence). The CDR3 contains 15 residues.

V gene TRBV20-1 combines with J gene TRBJ2-7, with 9 positions matching TRBD1. The CDR3 loop spans 14 amino acids. V shed 1 base and J 6 bases; nucleotides not matched to a gene: 7. Germline CDR1 is DFQATT and CDR2 is SNEGSKA (reference sequence). CDR3 DNA sequence: TGCAGTGCTAGAGCTGGGACAGGGCCAGGCGAGCAGTACTTC. Protein product: CSARAGTGPGEQYF.

The chain links TRBV4-1 to TRBJ2-1, with 12 bases fitting TRBD2. The better agreement between TRBJ2-7 and the DNA end casts doubt on the J call. Germline assignment: CDR1 MGHRA and CDR2 YSYEKL. There are 19 residues in the CDR3. The CDR3 reads CASSSQSVTSGSTYNEQYF. DNA for the CDR3: TGCGCCAGCAGCTCGCAAAGTGTGACTAGCGGGAGTACCTACAATGAGCAGTACTTC.

The table lists this clonotype with a few counts. The chain employs TRBV29-1 and TRBJ1-1, with TRBD1 identical over 7 bases. The ends lost 4 bases at V and 2 bases at J; junction bases unmatched: 7. From germline, CDR1 is SQVTM and CDR2 ANQGSEA. The length of the CDR3 is 14 residues. The CDR3 protein is CSVGVTGSNTEAFF. The CDR3 bases are TGCAGCGTTGGGGTGACAGGGAGTAACACTGAAGCTTTCTTT.

The chain employs TRBV20-1 and TRBJ2-5; weak D call: TRBD2 (6 bases). The assigned J gene may be wrong: the sequence end matches TRBJ2-7 better. The CDR3 has 13 residues. CDR1 is DFQATT and CDR2 is SNEGSKA in the germline V gene (reference sequence). The CDR3 sequence: CSAEEGQLHEQYF. In DNA, the CDR3 is TGCAGTGCTGAGGAGGGCCAACTACACGAGCAGTACTTC.

V usage is TRBV25-1 and J usage is TRBJ2-7, with TRBD2 matching over 7 bases. Germline V gene lookup returns CDR1 MGHDK and CDR2 SYGVNS. The CDR3 is 13 residues long. V dropped 4 bases and J dropped 6; count of bases not matched to a gene: 6. The CDR3 loop is CASSVETSREQYF. For the CDR3, the DNA is TGTGCCAGCAGTGTCGAGACTAGCCGCGAGCAGTACTTC.

This rearrangement joins TRBV7-3 to TRBJ2-1; D is possibly TRBD1 (5 bases). CDR1 and CDR2 (germline): SGHTA, FQGTGA. With 2 bases removed from V and 3 bases from J, the gap between germline ends came to 8 bases. The CDR3 runs to 14 residues. The CDR3 loop is CASSLDGHYNEQFF. CDR3 nucleotide sequence: TGTGCCAGCAGCTTAGACGGACACTACAATGAGCAGTTCTTC.

The rearrangement uses TRBV4-2 and TRBJ2-7; 9 bases are a match to TRBD2. There are 16 residues in the CDR3. V lost 3 bases, J lost 2 bases, and 8 bases stayed unmatched. CDR1 is LGHNA and CDR2 is YNFKEQ in the germline V gene. The CDR3 DNA follows: TGTGCCAGCAGCCAGGCGGAGGCTAGCGGGACCTACGAGCAGTACTTC. Residues: CASSQAEASGTYEQYF.

The chain has TRBV25-1 and TRBJ2-5; D gene unclear. Germline lookup yields CDR1 MGHDK and CDR2 SYGVNS. This CDR3 has 13 amino acids. Trimming stripped 4 bases from V and 5 bases from J, with 11 bases between. CDR3 region: CASSAVSVETQYF. The CDR3 DNA follows: TGTGCCAGCAGTGCCGTATCGGTTGAGACCCAGTACTTC.

V is TRBV5-5 and J is TRBJ2-6; D unresolved. The germline V and J ends were trimmed by 0 bases and 0 bases, with 4 bases remaining between them. The CDR3 length is 15 residues. Germline V gene lookup returns CDR1 SGHKS and CDR2 YYEKEE (reference sequence). The CDR3 region has the DNA TGTGCCAGCAGCTTGGCCAGCTCTGGGGCCAACGTCCTGACTTTC. Amino acids: CASSLASSGANVLTF.

This clonotype was seen only a few times. This rearrangement joins TRBV15 to TRBJ2-4; D may be TRBD2 (5 bases). The CDR3 has 18 residues. Between the trimmed V and J ends, which lost 5 bases and 0 bases, there was a span of 20 bases. Germline values: CDR1 LNHNV, CDR2 YYDKDF (reference sequence). CDR3 protein: CATSAQAGPGLAKNIQYF. CDR3 DNA: TGTGCCACCAGCGCCCAGGCGGGCCCAGGATTAGCCAAAAACATTCAGTACTTC. Looking up the rest from reference TRBV15 and TRBJ2-4 gives the full variable domain: DAMVIQNPRYQVTQFGKPVTLSCSQTLNHNVMYWYQQKSSQAPKLLFHYYDKDFNNEADTPDNFQSRRPNTSFCFLDIRSPGLGDTAMYLCATSAQAGPGLAKNIQYFGAGTRLSVL.

The V and J genes are TRBV7-3 and TRBJ2-7, with 10 bases lining up with TRBD2. J gave up 2 bases and V 3 bases, and 4 bases lay outside the gene matches. Per the germline V gene, CDR1 is SGHTA and CDR2 is FQGTGA. The CDR3 loop spans 15 amino acids. CDR3 sequence (DNA): TGTGCCAGCAGCTTGCTAGCGGGGGCCCCCTACGAGCAGTACTTC. Translation gives CASSLLAGAPYEQYF.

The chain employs TRBV15 and TRBJ2-3; D may be TRBD1 (6 bases). V lost 7 bases and J lost 6, with 14 bases in between. The germline CDR1 and CDR2 sequences are LNHNV and YYDKDF (reference sequence). CDR3 size: 13 residues. The CDR3 bases are TGTGCCACCACCGGGACATTAAGCGATACGCAGTATTTT. Its translation is CATTGTLSDTQYF.

This chain connects TRBV6-5 to TRBJ1-5; 7 bases are a match to TRBD1. V gave up 8 bases and J gave up 2 bases; unmatched junction bases: 0. The CDR3 has 12 residues. Germline CDR1 reads MNHEY; CDR2 reads SVGAGI. Here the CDR3 DNA reads TGTGCCAGCGGGACAGGCAATCAGCCCCAGCATTTT. Its translation: CASGTGNQPQHF.

This chain links TRBV6-2 or TRBV6-3 with TRBJ2-1; 11 nucleotides agree with TRBD2. Germline-derived CDR1 and CDR2 are MNHEY and SVGEGT. This CDR3 is 16 amino acids long. J lost 0 bases, V lost 7 bases, and 5 bases had no gene match. The CDR3 nucleotides read TGTGCCAGCAAAAGACTAGCGGGAACCTCCTACAATGAGCAGTTCTTC. Its translation: CASKRLAGTSYNEQFF.

The chain joins TRBV28 to TRBJ1-4; D may be TRBD1 (5 bases). The CDR3 has 16 amino acids. The V and J ends lost 0 bases and 2 bases respectively, with 10 bases between them. Germline CDR1 is MDHEN and CDR2 is SYDVKM. DNA for the CDR3: TGTGCCAGCAGTTTATGGACTCCAGGGACTAATGAAAAACTGTTTTTT. Translating it yields CASSLWTPGTNEKLFF. The whole variable domain, filled in from reference TRBV28 and TRBJ1-4, reads DVKVTQSSRYLVKRTGEKVFLECVQDMDHENMFWYRQDPGLGLRLIYFSYDVKMKEKGDIPEGYSVSREKKERFSLILESASTNQTSMYLCASSLWTPGTNEKLFFGSGTQLSVL.

This clonotype appeared a few times. The V and J genes are TRBV10-3 and TRBJ2-1, with unresolved D. CDR3 length: 14 residues. Germline-derived CDR1 and CDR2 are ENHRY and SYGVKD. Trimming stripped 3 bases from V and 4 bases from J, with 10 bases between. Here the CDR3 reads CAISDLRRYNEQFF. DNA for the CDR3: TGTGCCATCAGTGATCTGCGTCGGTACAATGAGCAGTTCTTC.

The chain recombines TRBV20-1 with TRBJ2-7, with 8 nucleotides matching TRBD2. The CDR3 runs 13 residues. In germline, CDR1 is DFQATT, CDR2 SNEGSKA (reference sequence). V gave up 5 bases and J gave up 3 bases; unmatched junction bases: 6. The CDR3 sequence is CSAGTSSLYEQYF. CDR3 sequence (DNA): TGCAGTGCTGGGACTAGTAGCCTCTACGAGCAGTACTTC.

This clonotype has just one count. V gene TRBV20-1 combines with J gene TRBJ2-1; TRBD1 aligns across 10 bases. CDR1 and CDR2 from the germline V gene are DFQATT and SNEGSKA (reference sequence). V trimming: 0 bases; J trimming: 10 bases; junction bases outside the gene matches: 9. The CDR3 contains 15 residues. CDR3 in amino acids: CSARDRDRGSDEQFF. CDR3 nucleotide sequence: TGCAGTGCTAGAGATCGGGACAGGGGCTCGGACGAGCAGTTCTTC.

V usage is TRBV28 and J usage is TRBJ2-5; D not certain. This CDR3 is built from 13 residues. Trimming cost V 1 base and J 5 bases, with 8 bases left between them. Per the germline V gene, CDR1 is MDHEN and CDR2 is SYDVKM. The CDR3, as DNA: TGTGCCAGCAGTTTATCGAAACGTGAGACCCAGTACTTC. It translates to CASSLSKRETQYF.